This is a list of T cell receptor beta chains from one sample in a study of PD-L1 blockade in urothelial cancer. Produced via immunoSEQ multiplex PCR; TCRdb's table is partial and in-frame only. The sample includes about 17,000 clones, roughly 87% of them seen just once. The source material was PBMCs, sampled around atezolizumab (anti-PD-L1) treatment. These receptors came from a man aged 50-60 years with urothelial cancer. CDR3s include the opening cysteine and the closing phenylalanine or tryptophan. Fields, in order: D gene, J gene, clone size, V gene, CDR3 protein, CDR3 DNA. A D gene is named only where the DNA matches it firmly. Only some rows state a clone size, as once, few, many or a class for expanded clones.

d_call: NA
j_call: TRBJ2-3
clone_size: NA
v_call: TRBV5-1
cdr3_aa: CASSLQETTDTQYF
cdr3_nt: TGCGCCAGCAGCCTACAGGAAACCACAGATACGCAGTATTTT

d_call: TRBD1
j_call: TRBJ1-2
clone_size: NA
v_call: TRBV6-5
cdr3_aa: CASSRPGTVYGYTF
cdr3_nt: TGTGCCAGCAGTCGCCCTGGGACAGTCTATGGCTACACCTTC

d_call: TRBD2
j_call: TRBJ2-1
clone_size: NA
v_call: TRBV28
cdr3_aa: CASSPSGTLNEQFF
cdr3_nt: TGTGCCAGCAGTCCTAGCGGGACCCTCAATGAGCAGTTCTTC

d_call: NA
j_call: TRBJ1-6
clone_size: few
v_call: TRBV19
cdr3_aa: CASSHGGSGGPLHF
cdr3_nt: TGTGCCAGTAGTCACGGGGGATCGGGCGGACCCCTCCACTTT

d_call: NA
j_call: TRBJ2-1
clone_size: NA
v_call: TRBV11-3
cdr3_aa: CASSFRRGSYNEQFF
cdr3_nt: TGTGCCAGCAGCTTTCGAAGGGGCTCCTACAATGAGCAGTTCTTC

d_call: TRBD1
j_call: TRBJ1-1
clone_size: NA
v_call: TRBV27
cdr3_aa: CASSPGQGTVNTEAFF
cdr3_nt: TGTGCCAGCAGTCCGGGACAGGGTACCGTGAACACTGAAGCTTTCTTT

d_call: NA
j_call: TRBJ1-2
clone_size: NA
v_call: TRBV28
cdr3_aa: CASSQTGTPPGGYTF
cdr3_nt: TGTGCCAGCAGTCAAACCGGGACTCCACCTGGAGGCTACACCTTC

d_call: NA
j_call: TRBJ1-2
clone_size: NA
v_call: TRBV6-5
cdr3_aa: CASSYQGPYGYTF
cdr3_nt: TGTGCCAGCAGTTACCAGGGGCCCTATGGCTACACCTTC

d_call: TRBD2
j_call: TRBJ2-1
clone_size: NA
v_call: TRBV14
cdr3_aa: CASSLRGAGAGNEQFF
cdr3_nt: TGTGCCAGCAGCCTCCGGGGAGCGGGGGCCGGCAATGAGCAGTTCTTC

d_call: TRBD1
j_call: TRBJ1-1
clone_size: NA
v_call: TRBV9
cdr3_aa: CASSVGQGENTEAFF
cdr3_nt: TGTGCCAGCAGCGTAGGACAGGGAGAGAACACTGAAGCTTTCTTT

d_call: NA
j_call: TRBJ1-1
clone_size: NA
v_call: TRBV2
cdr3_aa: CASIFRVLNTEAFF
cdr3_nt: TGTGCCAGCATATTTCGGGTTCTAAACACTGAAGCTTTCTTT

d_call: TRBD1
j_call: TRBJ2-3
clone_size: NA
v_call: TRBV23-1
cdr3_aa: CASSQSRQGVTDTQYF
cdr3_nt: TGCGCCAGCAGTCAATCACGGCAGGGGGTCACAGATACGCAGTATTTT

d_call: TRBD2
j_call: TRBJ2-3
clone_size: NA
v_call: TRBV6-1
cdr3_aa: CASSTGGISADTQYF
cdr3_nt: TGTGCCAGCAGTACGGGGGGGATTTCCGCAGATACGCAGTATTTT

d_call: NA
j_call: TRBJ1-1
clone_size: few
v_call: TRBV29-1
cdr3_aa: CSVQQATGTEAFF
cdr3_nt: TGCAGCGTACAACAGGCTACCGGCACTGAAGCTTTCTTT

d_call: TRBD1
j_call: TRBJ2-2
clone_size: NA
v_call: TRBV18
cdr3_aa: CASSRDRGKAGELFF
cdr3_nt: TGTGCCAGCTCACGCGACAGGGGAAAAGCCGGGGAGCTGTTTTTT

d_call: TRBD1
j_call: TRBJ2-5
clone_size: once
v_call: TRBV11-1
cdr3_aa: CASSWDRKGETQYF
cdr3_nt: TGTGCCAGCAGCTGGGACAGGAAGGGGGAGACCCAGTACTTC

d_call: TRBD1
j_call: TRBJ1-2
clone_size: NA
v_call: TRBV6-6
cdr3_aa: CASSPRGQGAYYGYTF
cdr3_nt: TGTGCCAGCAGCCCCCGGGGACAGGGTGCGTACTATGGCTACACCTTC

d_call: TRBD1
j_call: TRBJ1-4
clone_size: NA
v_call: TRBV5-1
cdr3_aa: CASSLPTGGNEKLFF
cdr3_nt: TGCGCCAGCAGCCTTCCGACAGGGGGCAATGAAAAACTGTTTTTT